The 2 T cell receptor beta chains in this list originate from one sample, sequenced in a study of T cells in Graves' hyperthyroidism and ophthalmopathy. RNA transcripts yielded amplified TCR beta CDR3 regions. TCR CDR3 regions were first amplified by RT-PCR with HTBI primers. TCRdb analysed the multiplex PCR reads with MiXCR anew, one entry per CDR3 protein. Found here are 350,000 to 400,000 distinct CDR3 sequences, 15% to 20% of them singletons; the top ten hold around 3.4%. Sequencing used blood. The receptors derive from a woman aged 18-35 years with Graves' hyperthyroidism.

This clonotype came up many times. The chain uses TRBV2 and TRBJ2-5; D is unresolved. Germline assignment: CDR1 SNHLY and CDR2 FYNNEI. The CDR3 length is 11 residues. V lost 3 bases to trimming and J lost 8 bases, with 7 bases between them. CDR3 in amino acids: CASSEPPTQYF. CDR3 in DNA: TGTGCCAGCAGTGAGCCTCCCACCCAGTACTTC.

On this clonotype: A read error may explain this, as a much larger clone is one base away. This chain connects TRBV28 to TRBJ2-7; 8 bases fit TRBD2. Trimming at V came to 10 bases and at J to 0 bases, leaving 5 bases not matched to a gene. This CDR3 is 13 amino acids long. Per germline, CDR1 MDHEN and CDR2 SYDVKM. The CDR3 sequence: CATLAGTSYEQYV. The CDR3 DNA sequence: TGTGCCACCTTAGCGGGGACCTCCTACGAGCAGTACGTC.